This T cell receptor beta chain was captured by sequencing in a study of T cell changes during pregnancy in multiple sclerosis. V lost 5 bases, J lost 6 bases, and 9 bases stayed unmatched. In germline, CDR1 is SGHAT, CDR2 FQDESV (reference sequence). CDR3 length equals 14 residues. Assay: immunoSEQ multiplex PCR; the TCRdb copy retains only in-frame clones and omits some. The data show about 130,000 clones, about 95% seen once. The receptor comes from a female donor with multiple sclerosis, enrolled in a pregnancy study. V is TRBV11-1 and J is TRBJ1-1, with 7 nucleotides matching TRBD1. The specimen comprised peripheral blood, sampled after pregnancy. The CDR3 DNA follows: TGTGCCAGCAGCGCCGTCAGGGGGATCCCTGAAGCTTTCTTT. This gives the protein CASSAVRGIPEAFF.